This entry describes one TCR beta chain. Its antigen remains unknown. The data derive from a study of T cell repertoires in cytomegalovirus infection. Study-level information: Used in the study were CMV epitopes, some recently identified and HLA-C-restricted, others well-studied and HLA-B-restricted. A matching HLA type, together with CMV infection, was signaled by public TCR beta signatures.

TCRdb called the reads again in MiXCR, with one record for every CDR3 protein. Of tens of thousands of distinct CDR3 sequences listed, 20% are singletons. Findings and caveats of the study: Frequencies of public TCR beta families were cumulated, and this identified carriers of CMV plus the relevant HLA. Within the response measured ex vivo, HLA-C-restricted CMV-specific TCR beta clonotypes were dominant.

CDR1 and CDR2 (germline): SGHAT, FQNNGV. The CDR3 contains 14 residues. Deletions cut 3 bases from V and 3 bases from J, with 12 bases between. The sequence was collected from a human donor in good health (CMV status not recorded). Some clones in this sample may be carry-over from other donors' samples. The V call is TRBV11-2, the J call TRBJ2-7; perhaps TRBD1 as D (6 bases). This material consisted of CD8+ T cells from cultured PBMCs, taken from culture after CMV antigen stimulation. In DNA, the CDR3 is TGTGCCAGCAGCTTGGGGGCCATTATCTACGAGCAGTACTTC. Encoded protein: CASSLGAIIYEQYF.